A selection of T cell receptor beta chains follows, all from one sample in a study of OX40 agonist ivuxolimab in advanced cancers. Libraries were prepared by immunoSEQ multiplex PCR; TCRdb keeps only in-frame clonotypes and omits some of them. There are under 150,000 clones in the sample; approximately 94% occur only once, and approximately 0.93% lies in the top ten. The specimen comprised CD4+ or CD8+ T cells sorted from blood, sampled in a trial of the OX40 agonist ivuxolimab. The receptors derive from an adult with an advanced solid tumor such as melanoma, head and neck, liver or kidney cancer. The CDR3 runs from the conserved cysteine through the conserved F or W.

j_call v_call cdr3_aa
TRBJ2-7 TRBV28 CASSFSGRGLHEQYF
TRBJ1-1 TRBV18 CASSPPGPSNTEAFF
TRBJ2-1 TRBV2 CASTRDSYNEQFF
TRBJ1-2 TRBV2 CASRTDGNYGYTF
TRBJ2-1 TRBV7-2 CASSPPSLTSGPYNEQFF
TRBJ2-3 TRBV5-1 CASSLEGNTDTQYF
TRBJ2-7 TRBV5-4 CASSPGTGQYEQYF
TRBJ2-3 TRBV4-3 CASSQRADSTDTQYF
TRBJ2-1 TRBV6-4 CASSSAVGFEQFF
TRBJ2-3 TRBV19 CASRGLAGGGTQYF
TRBJ1-1 TRBV6-6 CASSWGTVVEAFF
TRBJ1-5 TRBV2 CASSPDGGGGNQPQHF
TRBJ2-7 TRBV5-4 CASSQDTSGTYEQYF
TRBJ2-7 TRBV6-1 CASNRGTFSYEQYF
TRBJ1-1 TRBV18 CASSPGQGRTEAFF
TRBJ2-1 TRBV9 CASSVAGGIDSVSYNEQFF
TRBJ1-2 TRBV7-2 CASSYRAFGGYTF
TRBJ2-2 TRBV7-2 CASSQRSTGELFF
TRBJ1-1 TRBV4-3 CASSQGFGGGLREAFF
TRBJ2-1 TRBV9 CASSGREYNEQFF
TRBJ1-2 TRBV4-2 CASSSPGYYGYTF
TRBJ1-1 TRBV5-1 CASSSNTEAFF
TRBJ2-7 TRBV5-1 CASSLGLQGQGEQYF
TRBJ2-1 TRBV19 CASSTSRTSGYNNEQFF
TRBJ2-3 TRBV4-3 CASSQGGIATGAPGVYF
TRBJ1-2 TRBV9 CASSVVGHYGYTF
TRBJ1-2 TRBV28 CASSLWTGANYGYTF